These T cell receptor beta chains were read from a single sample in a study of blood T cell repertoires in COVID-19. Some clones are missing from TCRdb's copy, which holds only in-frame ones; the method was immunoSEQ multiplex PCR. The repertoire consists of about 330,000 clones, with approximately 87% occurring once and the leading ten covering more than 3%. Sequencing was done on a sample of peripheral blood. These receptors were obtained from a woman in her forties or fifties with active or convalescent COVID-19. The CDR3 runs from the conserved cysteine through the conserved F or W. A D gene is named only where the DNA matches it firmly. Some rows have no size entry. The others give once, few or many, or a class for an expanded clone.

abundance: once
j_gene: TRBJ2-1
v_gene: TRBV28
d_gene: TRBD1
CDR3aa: CASSTERHPTGENEQFF
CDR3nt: TGTGCCAGCAGCACCGAAAGACATCCGACAGGGGAGAATGAGCAGTTCTTC

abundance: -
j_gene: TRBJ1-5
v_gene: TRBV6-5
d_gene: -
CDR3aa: CASRTGYNQPQHF
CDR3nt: TGTGCCAGCAGGACAGGCTACAATCAGCCCCAGCATTTT

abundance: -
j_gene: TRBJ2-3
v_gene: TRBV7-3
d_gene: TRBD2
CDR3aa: CASSPGGLAGMDTQYF
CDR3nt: TGTGCCAGCAGCCCAGGGGGACTAGCGGGAATGGATACGCAGTATTTT

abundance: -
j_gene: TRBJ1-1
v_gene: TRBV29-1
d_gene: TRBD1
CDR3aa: CSGRQGTEAFF
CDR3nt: TGCAGCGGGAGACAGGGCACTGAAGCTTTCTTT

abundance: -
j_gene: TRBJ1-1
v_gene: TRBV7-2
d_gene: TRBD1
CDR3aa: CASSSQGENTEAFF
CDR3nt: TGTGCCAGCAGCTCACAGGGGGAGAACACTGAAGCTTTCTTT

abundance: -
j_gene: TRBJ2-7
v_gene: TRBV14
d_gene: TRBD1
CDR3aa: CASSQGTGSGYYEQYF
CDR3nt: TGTGCCAGCAGCCAAGGGACAGGCTCGGGCTATTACGAGCAGTACTTC

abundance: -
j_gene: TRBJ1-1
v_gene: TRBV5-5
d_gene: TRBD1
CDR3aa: CASSLMGWVGTVNTEAFF
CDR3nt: TGTGCCAGCAGCTTGATGGGGTGGGTAGGGACAGTGAACACTGAAGCTTTCTTT

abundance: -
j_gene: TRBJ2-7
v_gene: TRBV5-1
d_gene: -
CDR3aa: CASSWNQRIPSYEQYF
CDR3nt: TGCGCCAGCAGCTGGAATCAGCGGATTCCCTCCTACGAGCAGTACTTC

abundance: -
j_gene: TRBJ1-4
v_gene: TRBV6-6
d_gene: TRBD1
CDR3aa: CASTPTGINEKLFF
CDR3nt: TGTGCCAGCACCCCGACAGGGATTAATGAAAAACTGTTTTTT

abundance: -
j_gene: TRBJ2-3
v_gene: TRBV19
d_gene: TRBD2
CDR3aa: CASSNSGSADTQYF
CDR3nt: TGTGCCAGTAGTAATAGCGGGAGCGCAGATACGCAGTATTTT

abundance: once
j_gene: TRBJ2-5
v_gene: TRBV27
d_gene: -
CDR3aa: CASGPAGGLQETQYF
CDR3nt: TGTGCCAGCGGACCAGCAGGAGGGCTTCAAGAGACCCAGTACTTC